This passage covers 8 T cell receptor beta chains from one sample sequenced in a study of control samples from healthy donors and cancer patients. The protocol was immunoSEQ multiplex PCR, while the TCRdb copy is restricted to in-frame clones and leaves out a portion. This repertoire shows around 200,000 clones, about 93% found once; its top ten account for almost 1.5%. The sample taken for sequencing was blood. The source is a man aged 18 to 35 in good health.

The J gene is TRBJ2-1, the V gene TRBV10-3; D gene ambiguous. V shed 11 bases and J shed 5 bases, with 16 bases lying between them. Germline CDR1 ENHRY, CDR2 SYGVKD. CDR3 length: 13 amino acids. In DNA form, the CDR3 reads TGTGCCTTACGAGGTGGGGAAAACAATGAGCAGTTCTTC. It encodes CALRGGENNEQFF.

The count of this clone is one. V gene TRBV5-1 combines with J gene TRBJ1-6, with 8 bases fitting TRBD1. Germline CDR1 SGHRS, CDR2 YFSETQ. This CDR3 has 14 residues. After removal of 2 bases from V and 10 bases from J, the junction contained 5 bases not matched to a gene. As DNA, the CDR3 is TGCGCCAGCAGCTTACAGGGGGTAGCGTCACCCCTCCACTTT. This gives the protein CASSLQGVASPLHF.

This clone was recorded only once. CDR3 sequence: CASSQGNTGHFGRPYEQYF. The CDR3 bases are TGCGCCAGCAGCCAAGGGAATACTGGTCATTTTGGTAGACCCTACGAGCAGTACTTC. The genes are TRBV4-1 and TRBJ2-7; D not certain. The germline V and J ends were trimmed by 1 base and 2 bases, with 24 bases remaining between them. Germline V gene sequence: CDR1 MGHRA, CDR2 YSYEKL. The CDR3 totals 19 residues.

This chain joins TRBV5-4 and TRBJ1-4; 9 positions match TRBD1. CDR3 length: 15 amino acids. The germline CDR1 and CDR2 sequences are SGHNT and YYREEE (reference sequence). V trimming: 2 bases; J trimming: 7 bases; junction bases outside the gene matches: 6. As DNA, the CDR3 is TGTGCCAGCAGCTTTAAGGGGACAGGGATTGAAAAACTGTTTTTT. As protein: CASSFKGTGIEKLFF.

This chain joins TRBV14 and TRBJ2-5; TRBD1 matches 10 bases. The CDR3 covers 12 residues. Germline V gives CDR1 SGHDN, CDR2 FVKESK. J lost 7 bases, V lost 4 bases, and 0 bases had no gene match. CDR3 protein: CASSRDRGTQYF. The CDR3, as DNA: TGTGCCAGCAGCCGGGACAGGGGGACCCAGTACTTC.

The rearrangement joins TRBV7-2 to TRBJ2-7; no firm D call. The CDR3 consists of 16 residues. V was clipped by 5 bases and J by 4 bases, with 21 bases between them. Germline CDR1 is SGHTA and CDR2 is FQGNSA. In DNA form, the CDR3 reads TGTGCCAGCAGCCTACTTAGTCGGGCCCCGAGGTACGAGCAGTACTTC. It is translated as CASSLLSRAPRYEQYF.

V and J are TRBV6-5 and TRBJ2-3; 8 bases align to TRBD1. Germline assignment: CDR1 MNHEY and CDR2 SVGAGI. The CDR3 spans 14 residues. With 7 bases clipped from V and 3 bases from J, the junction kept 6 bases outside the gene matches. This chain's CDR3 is CASKDRVGTDTQYF. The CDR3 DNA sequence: TGTGCCAGCAAGGACAGGGTGGGGACAGATACGCAGTATTTT.

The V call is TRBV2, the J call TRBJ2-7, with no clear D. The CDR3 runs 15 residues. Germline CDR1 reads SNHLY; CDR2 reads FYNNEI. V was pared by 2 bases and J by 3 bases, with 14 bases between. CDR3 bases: TGTGCCAGCAGTGAAATCCGGGTGGAGAGCTACGAGCAGTACTTC. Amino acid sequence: CASSEIRVESYEQYF.